This paragraph covers one T cell receptor (beta chain) sequence. This table comes from immunoSEQ multiplex PCR, and its TCRdb copy is limited to in-frame clones, with some not included. The sample carries some 60,000 clones, roughly nine tenths recorded once. The CDR3 is 12 amino acids. V lost 2 bases and J lost 8, with 9 bases in between. Looked up from germline, CDR1 is MNHEY and CDR2 is SVGAGI. The data derive from a study of OX40 agonist ivuxolimab in advanced cancers. About the study: At 0.01 to 10 mg/kg, ivuxolimab was administered intravenously to patients every 2 weeks.

The origin of this receptor is an adult with an advanced solid tumor such as melanoma, head and neck, liver or kidney cancer. V is TRBV6-5 and J is TRBJ1-2; tentative D call: TRBD1 (5 bases). The sample in question was CD4+ or CD8+ T cells sorted from blood, obtained in a trial of the OX40 agonist ivuxolimab. This CDR3 is CASSYRRGGYTF. Written as DNA, the CDR3 is TGTGCCAGCAGTTACAGGCGGGGCGGCTACACCTTC.